This T cell receptor beta chain originates from a study of T cells in Graves' hyperthyroidism and ophthalmopathy. The study's findings and limits: Most clonotypes expanded in the thyroid (above 0.001) were also present in blood. From stable hyperthyroidism, ophthalmopathy was separated by a 13 V-J model.

Patients aged 18 to 65 had newly diagnosed hyperthyroidism lasting under 2 months. Together with thyroid ultrasound, orbital computed tomography, serum thyroxine and TRAb, clinical symptoms were used for diagnoses. Trimming took 1 base from V and 1 from J, leaving 8 bases between them. The CDR3 consists of 14 residues. Germline-derived CDR1 and CDR2 are SGHRS and YFSETQ. Amplification targeted TCR beta CDR3 regions from RNA transcripts. HTBI primers were employed in a first-round RT-PCR of the TCR CDR3. TCRdb reprocessed the multiplex PCR reads via MiXCR and lists one record per CDR3 protein. The sample holds 500,000 to 600,000 distinct CDR3 sequences, around 42% seen once. Only a few counts were recorded for this clonotype. Its antigen remains unknown.

This sequence was found in a woman aged 18-29 years with Graves' hyperthyroidism. J is TRBJ1-1 and V is TRBV5-1, with D perhaps TRBD1 (6 bases). The specimen sequenced was peripheral blood or thyroid tissue (not recorded which). CDR3 nucleotide sequence: TGCGCCAGCAGCTTGCAACAGGGGAACACTGAAGCTTTCTTT. Translated, it gives CASSLQQGNTEAFF.